The subject of this entry is one T cell receptor (beta chain). Its cognate antigen is unknown. One entry per CDR3 protein, without DNA, is what TCRdb gives after re-calling the 5' RACE reads. The clone table shows approximately 210,000 distinct CDR3 sequences, with the ten largest holding roughly 7.1%. This sample was taken from a study of monozygotic twins with inflammatory bowel disease. Whole-study results and caveats: Among patients, repertoires may have gained variability from differing immunosuppressive treatments.

This CDR3 region has 17 residues. Germline V gene sequence: CDR1 SGHTA, CDR2 FQGNSA. The clonotype comes from a human donor with ulcerative colitis or Crohn's disease, or a healthy co-twin of an affected twin (not recorded which). The chain recombines TRBV7-2 with TRBJ1-5; TCRdb gives TRBD1 as the D gene, but with no DNA this cannot be confirmed. Sequenced: blood. CDR3 amino acids: CASSLVGTGSLHQPQHF.